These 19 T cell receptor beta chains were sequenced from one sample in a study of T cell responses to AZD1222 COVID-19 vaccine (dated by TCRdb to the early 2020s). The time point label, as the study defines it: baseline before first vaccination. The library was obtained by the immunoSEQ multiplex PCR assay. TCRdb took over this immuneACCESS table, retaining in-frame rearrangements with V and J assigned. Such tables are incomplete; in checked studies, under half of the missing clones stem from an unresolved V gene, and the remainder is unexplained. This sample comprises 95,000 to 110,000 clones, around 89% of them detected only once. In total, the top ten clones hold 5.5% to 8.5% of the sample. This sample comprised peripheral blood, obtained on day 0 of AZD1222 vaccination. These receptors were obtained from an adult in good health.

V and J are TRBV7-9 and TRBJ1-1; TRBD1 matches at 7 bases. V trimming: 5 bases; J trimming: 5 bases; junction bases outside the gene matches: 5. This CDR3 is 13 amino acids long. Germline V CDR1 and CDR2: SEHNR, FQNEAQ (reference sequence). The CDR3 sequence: CASSLTGETEAFF. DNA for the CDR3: TGTGCCAGCAGCCTAACAGGGGAAACTGAAGCTTTCTTT.

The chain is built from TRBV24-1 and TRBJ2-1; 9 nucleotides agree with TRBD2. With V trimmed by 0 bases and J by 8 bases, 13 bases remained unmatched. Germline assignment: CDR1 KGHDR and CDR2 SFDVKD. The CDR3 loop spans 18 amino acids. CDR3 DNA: TGTGCCACCAGTGATTTGAAAGGGGGGCGGGAGGGCCACCATGAGCAGTTCTTC. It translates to CATSDLKGGREGHHEQFF.

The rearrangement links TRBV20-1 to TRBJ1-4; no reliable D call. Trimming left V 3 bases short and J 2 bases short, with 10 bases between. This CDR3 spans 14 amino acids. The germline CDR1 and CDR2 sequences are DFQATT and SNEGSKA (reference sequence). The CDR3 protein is CSASPVRTNEKLFF. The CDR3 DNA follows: TGCAGTGCTAGTCCGGTCAGGACTAATGAAAAACTGTTTTTT.

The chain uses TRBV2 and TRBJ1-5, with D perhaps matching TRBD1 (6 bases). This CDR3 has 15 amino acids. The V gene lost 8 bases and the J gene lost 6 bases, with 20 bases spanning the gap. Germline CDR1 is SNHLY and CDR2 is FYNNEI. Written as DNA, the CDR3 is TGTGCCAGCCGATCCGACCAGGGGACGACTCAGCCCCAGCATTTT. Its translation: CASRSDQGTTQPQHF.

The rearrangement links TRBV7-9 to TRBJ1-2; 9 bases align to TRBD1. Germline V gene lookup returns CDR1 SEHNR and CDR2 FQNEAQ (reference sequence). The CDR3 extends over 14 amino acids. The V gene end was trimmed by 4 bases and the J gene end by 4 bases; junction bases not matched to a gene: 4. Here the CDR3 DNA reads TGTGCCAGCAGCTCGGGGGACAGGGTCTATGGCTACACCTTC. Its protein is CASSSGDRVYGYTF.

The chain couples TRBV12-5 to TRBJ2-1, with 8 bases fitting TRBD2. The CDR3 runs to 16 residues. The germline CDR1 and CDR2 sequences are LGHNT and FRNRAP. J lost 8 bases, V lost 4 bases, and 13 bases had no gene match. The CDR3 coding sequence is TGTGCTAGTGGTTCGGCCGGGAGGGCCTTCCGACATGAGCAGTTCTTC. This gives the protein CASGSAGRAFRHEQFF.

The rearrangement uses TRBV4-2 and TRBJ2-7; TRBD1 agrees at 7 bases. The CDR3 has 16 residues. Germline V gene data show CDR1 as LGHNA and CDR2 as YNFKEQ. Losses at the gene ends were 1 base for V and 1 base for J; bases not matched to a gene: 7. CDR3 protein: CASSQAVGTASYEQYF. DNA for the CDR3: TGTGCCAGCAGCCAAGCCGTCGGGACAGCTTCCTACGAGCAGTACTTC.

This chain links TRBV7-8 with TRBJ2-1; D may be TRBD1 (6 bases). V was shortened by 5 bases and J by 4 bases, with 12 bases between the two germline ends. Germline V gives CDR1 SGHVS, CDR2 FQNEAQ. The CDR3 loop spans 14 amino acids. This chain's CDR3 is CASSPRGPYNEQFF. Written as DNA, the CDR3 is TGTGCCAGCAGCCCCAGGGGCCCTTACAATGAGCAGTTCTTC.

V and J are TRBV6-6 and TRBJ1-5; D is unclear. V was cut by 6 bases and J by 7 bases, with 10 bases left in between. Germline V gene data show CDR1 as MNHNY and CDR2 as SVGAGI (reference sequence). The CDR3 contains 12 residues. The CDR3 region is CASRDGFQPQHF. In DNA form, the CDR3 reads TGTGCCAGCAGAGACGGCTTCCAGCCCCAGCATTTT.

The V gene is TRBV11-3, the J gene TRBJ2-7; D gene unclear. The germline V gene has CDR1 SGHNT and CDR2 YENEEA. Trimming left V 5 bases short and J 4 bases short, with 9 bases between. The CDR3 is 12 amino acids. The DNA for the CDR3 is TGTGCCAGCAGCCGTACAGAGTACGAGCAGTACTTC. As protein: CASSRTEYEQYF. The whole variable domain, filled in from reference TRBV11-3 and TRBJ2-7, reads EAGVVQSPRYKIIEKKQPVAFWCNPISGHNTLYWYLQNLGQGPELLIRYENEEAVDDSQLPKDRFSAERLKGVDSTLKIQPAELGDSAVYLCASSRTEYEQYFGPGTRLTVT.

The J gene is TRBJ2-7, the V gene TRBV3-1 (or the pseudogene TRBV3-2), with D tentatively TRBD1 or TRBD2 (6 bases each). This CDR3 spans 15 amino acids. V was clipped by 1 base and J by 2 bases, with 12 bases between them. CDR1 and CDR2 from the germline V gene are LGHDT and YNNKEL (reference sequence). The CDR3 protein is CASSQGPGAAYEQYF. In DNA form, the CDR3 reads TGTGCCAGCAGCCAAGGGCCGGGGGCGGCCTACGAGCAGTACTTC.

Here the CDR3 reads CASSPGQGDREKLFF. CDR3 in DNA: TGTGCCAGCAGCCCGGGACAGGGGGATAGGGAAAAACTGTTTTTT. The chain couples TRBV3-1 (or the pseudogene TRBV3-2) to TRBJ1-4; TRBD1 agrees at 11 bases. Germline V lookup: CDR1 LGHDT, CDR2 YNNKEL (reference sequence). The CDR3 runs to 15 residues. V lost 4 bases and J lost 8; bases outside the gene matches: 6.

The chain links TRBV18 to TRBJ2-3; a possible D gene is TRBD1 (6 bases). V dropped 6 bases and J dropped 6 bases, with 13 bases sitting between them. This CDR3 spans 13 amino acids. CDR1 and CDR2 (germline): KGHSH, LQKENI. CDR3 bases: TGTGCCAGCTCCAGGCGACAGGAGGATACGCAGTATTTT. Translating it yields CASSRRQEDTQYF.

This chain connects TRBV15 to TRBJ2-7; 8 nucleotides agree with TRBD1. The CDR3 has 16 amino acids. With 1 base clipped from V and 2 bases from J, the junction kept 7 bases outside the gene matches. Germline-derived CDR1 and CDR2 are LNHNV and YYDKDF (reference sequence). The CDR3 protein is CATSRAGTGFTYEQYF. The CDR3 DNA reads TGTGCCACCAGCAGAGCCGGGACAGGTTTTACCTACGAGCAGTACTTC.

The CDR3 is CSVPLPTVQETQYF. CDR3 sequence (DNA): TGCAGCGTGCCCTTGCCCACCGTCCAAGAGACCCAGTACTTC. The chain joins TRBV29-1 to TRBJ2-5, with D uncertain. Germline V CDR1 and CDR2: SQVTM, ANQGSEA. The CDR3 extends over 14 amino acids. With 6 bases removed from V and 1 base from J, the gap between germline ends came to 15 bases.

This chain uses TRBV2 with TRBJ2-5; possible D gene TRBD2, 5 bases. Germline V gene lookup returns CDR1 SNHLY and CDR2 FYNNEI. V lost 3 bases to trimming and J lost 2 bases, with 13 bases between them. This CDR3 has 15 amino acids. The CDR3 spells CASSDGGGRQETQYF. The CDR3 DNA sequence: TGTGCCAGCAGTGATGGCGGTGGGAGACAAGAGACCCAGTACTTC.

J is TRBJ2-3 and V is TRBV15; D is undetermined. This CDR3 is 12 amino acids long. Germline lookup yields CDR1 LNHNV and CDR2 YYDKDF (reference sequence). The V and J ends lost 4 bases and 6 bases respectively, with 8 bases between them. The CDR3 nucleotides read TGTGCCACCAGCACCCAGATTGATACGCAGTATTTT. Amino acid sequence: CATSTQIDTQYF.

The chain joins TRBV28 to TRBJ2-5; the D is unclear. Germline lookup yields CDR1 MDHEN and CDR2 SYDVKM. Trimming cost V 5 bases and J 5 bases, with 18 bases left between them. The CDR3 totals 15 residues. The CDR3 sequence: CASSPPAPPPETQYF. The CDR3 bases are TGTGCCAGCAGTCCACCCGCACCCCCCCCGGAGACCCAGTACTTC.

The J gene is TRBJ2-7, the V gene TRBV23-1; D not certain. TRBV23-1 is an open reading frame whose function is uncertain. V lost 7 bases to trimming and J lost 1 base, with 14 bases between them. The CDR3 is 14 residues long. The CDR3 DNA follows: TGCGCCAGCAAGTACCCGGTACCTTCCTACGAGCAGTACTTC. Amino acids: CASKYPVPSYEQYF.